This entry is about one TCR beta chain. These data are taken from a study of control samples from healthy donors and cancer patients. Profiling relied on immunoSEQ multiplex PCR, and the TCRdb table lists in-frame clones only, not all of them. This table has approximately 49,000 clones, roughly nine tenths appearing once. Trimming took 2 bases from V and 5 from J, leaving 7 bases between them. The CDR3 is 13 amino acids. The germline V gene has CDR1 MDHEN and CDR2 SYDVKM. The source of this sequence is a man between 40 and 49 years old with colorectal cancer. The chain recombines TRBV28 with TRBJ1-5; D gene unclear. Sequenced input: PBMCs. The CDR3 is CASSLGRYQPQHF. CDR3 in DNA: TGTGCCAGCAGTTTAGGCAGATATCAGCCCCAGCATTTT.